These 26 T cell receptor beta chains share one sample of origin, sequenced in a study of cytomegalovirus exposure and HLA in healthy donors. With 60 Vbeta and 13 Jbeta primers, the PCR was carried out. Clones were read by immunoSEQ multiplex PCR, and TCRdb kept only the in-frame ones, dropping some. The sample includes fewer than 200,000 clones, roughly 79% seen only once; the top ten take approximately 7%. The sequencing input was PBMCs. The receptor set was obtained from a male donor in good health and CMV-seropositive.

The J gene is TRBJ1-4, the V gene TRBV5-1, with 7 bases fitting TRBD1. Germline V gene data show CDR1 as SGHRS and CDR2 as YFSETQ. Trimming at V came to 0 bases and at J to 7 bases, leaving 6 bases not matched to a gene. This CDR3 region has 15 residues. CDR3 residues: CASSLGQGAAEKLFF. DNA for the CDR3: TGCGCCAGCAGCTTGGGACAGGGTGCGGCTGAAAAACTGTTTTTT.

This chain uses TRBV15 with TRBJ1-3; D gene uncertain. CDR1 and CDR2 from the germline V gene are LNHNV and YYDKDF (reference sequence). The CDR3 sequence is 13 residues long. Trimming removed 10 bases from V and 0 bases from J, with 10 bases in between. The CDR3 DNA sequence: TGTGCCAGTACCGCGGGCTCTGGAAACACCATATATTTT. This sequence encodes CASTAGSGNTIYF.

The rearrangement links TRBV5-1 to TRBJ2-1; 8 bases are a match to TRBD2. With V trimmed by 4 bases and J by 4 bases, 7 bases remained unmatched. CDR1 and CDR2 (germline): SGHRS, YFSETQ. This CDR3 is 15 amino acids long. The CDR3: CASSAGGQSYNEQFF. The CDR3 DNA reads TGCGCCAGCAGCGCGGGGGGCCAAAGTTACAATGAGCAGTTCTTC.

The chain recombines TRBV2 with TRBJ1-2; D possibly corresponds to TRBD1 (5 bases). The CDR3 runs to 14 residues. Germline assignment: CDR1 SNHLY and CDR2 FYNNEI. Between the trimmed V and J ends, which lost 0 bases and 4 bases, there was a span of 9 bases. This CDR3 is CASSEAQGSYGYTF. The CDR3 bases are TGTGCCAGCAGTGAAGCCCAGGGTTCCTATGGCTACACCTTC.

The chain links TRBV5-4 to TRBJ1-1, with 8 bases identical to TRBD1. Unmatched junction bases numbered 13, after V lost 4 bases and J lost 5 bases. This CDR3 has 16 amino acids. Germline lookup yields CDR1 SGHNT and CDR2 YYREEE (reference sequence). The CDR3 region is CASSGGTGGQRTEAFF. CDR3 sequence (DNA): TGTGCCAGCAGCGGTGGAACAGGGGGGCAGAGGACTGAAGCTTTCTTT.

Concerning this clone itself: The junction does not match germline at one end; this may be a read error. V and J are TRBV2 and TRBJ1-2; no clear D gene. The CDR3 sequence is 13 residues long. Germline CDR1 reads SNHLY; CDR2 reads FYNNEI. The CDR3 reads CVSQEGPAYGYTF. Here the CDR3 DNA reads TGTGTCAGCCAGGAAGGCCCCGCCTATGGCTACACCTTC.

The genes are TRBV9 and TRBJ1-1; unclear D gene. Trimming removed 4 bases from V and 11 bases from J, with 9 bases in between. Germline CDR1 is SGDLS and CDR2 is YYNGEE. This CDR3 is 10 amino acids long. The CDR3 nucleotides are TGTGCCAGCAGCCCTTTCCCGGCTTTCTTT. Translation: CASSPFPAFF. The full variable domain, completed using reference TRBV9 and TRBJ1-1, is DSGVTQTPKHLITATGQRVTLRCSPRSGDLSVYWYQQSLDQGLQFLIQYYNGEERAKGNILERFSAQQFPDLHSELNLSSLELGDSALYFCASSPFPAFFGQGTRLTVV.

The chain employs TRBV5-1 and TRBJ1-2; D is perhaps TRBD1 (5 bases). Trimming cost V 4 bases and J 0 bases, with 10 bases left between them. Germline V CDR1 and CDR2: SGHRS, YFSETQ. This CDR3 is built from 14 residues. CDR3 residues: CASSPRTPNYGYTF. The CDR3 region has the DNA TGCGCCAGCAGCCCGAGGACACCTAACTATGGCTACACCTTC.

The CDR3 spells CASSQSWDYPSYNEQFF. The CDR3, as DNA: TGCGCCAGCAGCCAATCCTGGGACTATCCCTCCTACAATGAGCAGTTCTTC. The V call is TRBV4-1, the J call TRBJ2-1; 7 bases fit TRBD2. With V trimmed by 2 bases and J by 0 bases, 7 bases remained unmatched. Per germline, CDR1 MGHRA and CDR2 YSYEKL. This CDR3 contains 17 residues.

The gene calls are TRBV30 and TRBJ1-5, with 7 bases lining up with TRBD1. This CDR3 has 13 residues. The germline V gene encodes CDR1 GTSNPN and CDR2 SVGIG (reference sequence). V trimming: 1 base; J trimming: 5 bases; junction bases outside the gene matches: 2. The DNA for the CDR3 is TGTGCCTGGAGTGGACAGGGCGATCAGCCCCAGCATTTT. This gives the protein CAWSGQGDQPQHF. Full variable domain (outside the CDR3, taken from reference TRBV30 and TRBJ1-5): SQTIHQWPATLVQPVGSPLSLECTVEGTSNPNLYWYRQAAGRGLQLLFYSVGIGQISSEVPQNLSASRPQDRQFILSSKKLLLSDSGFYLCAWSGQGDQPQHFGDGTRLSIL.

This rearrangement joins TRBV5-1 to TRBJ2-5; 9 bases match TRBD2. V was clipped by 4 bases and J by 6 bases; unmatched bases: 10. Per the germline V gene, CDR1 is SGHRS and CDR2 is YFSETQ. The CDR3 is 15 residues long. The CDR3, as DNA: TGCGCCAGCAGCGACTCCGGGACTAGCTTCCAGACCCAGTACTTC. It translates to CASSDSGTSFQTQYF.

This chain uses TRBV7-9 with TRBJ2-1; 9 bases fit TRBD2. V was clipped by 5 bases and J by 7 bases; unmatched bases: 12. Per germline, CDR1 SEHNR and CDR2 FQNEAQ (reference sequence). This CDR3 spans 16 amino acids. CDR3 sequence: CASSGTGGGASNEQFF. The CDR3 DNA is TGTGCCAGCAGCGGAACGGGCGGGGGGGCGTCAAATGAGCAGTTCTTC. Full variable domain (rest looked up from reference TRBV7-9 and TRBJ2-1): DTGVSQNPRHKITKRGQNVTFRCDPISEHNRLYWYRQTLGQGPEFLTYFQNEAQLEKSRLLSDRFSAERPKGSFSTLEIQRTEQGDSAMYLCASSGTGGGASNEQFFGPGTRLTVL.

This CDR3 is CASSAAGGAYEQYF. For the CDR3, the DNA is TGCGCCAGCAGTGCTGCAGGGGGCGCGTACGAGCAGTACTTC. J is TRBJ2-7 and V is TRBV10-2; TRBD1 aligns across 8 bases. Per germline, CDR1 WSHSY and CDR2 SAAADI. The CDR3 totals 14 residues. V was pared by 4 bases and J by 4 bases, with 6 bases of the junction left unmatched.

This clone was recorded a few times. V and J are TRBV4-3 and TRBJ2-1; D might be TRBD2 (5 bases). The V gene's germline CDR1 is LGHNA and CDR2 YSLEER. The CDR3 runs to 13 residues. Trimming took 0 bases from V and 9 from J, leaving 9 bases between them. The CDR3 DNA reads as TGCGCCAGCAGCCAAGATTCGGAGGCTGAGCAGTTCTTC. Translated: CASSQDSEAEQFF.

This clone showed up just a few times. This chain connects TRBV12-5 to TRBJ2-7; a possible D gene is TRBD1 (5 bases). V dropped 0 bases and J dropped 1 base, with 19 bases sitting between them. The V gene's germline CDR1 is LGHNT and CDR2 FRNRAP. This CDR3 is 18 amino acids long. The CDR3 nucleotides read TGTGCTAGTGGTTTGGTATTATGGGGCAGCCAAGATTCCTACGAGCAGTACTTC. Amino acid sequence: CASGLVLWGSQDSYEQYF.

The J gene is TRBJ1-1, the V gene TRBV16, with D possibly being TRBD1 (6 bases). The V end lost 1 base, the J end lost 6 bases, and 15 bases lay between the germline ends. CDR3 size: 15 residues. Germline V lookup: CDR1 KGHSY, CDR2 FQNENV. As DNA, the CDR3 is TGTGCCAGCAGCCAATGGAATACAGGGATCGCTGAAGCTTTCTTT. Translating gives CASSQWNTGIAEAFF.

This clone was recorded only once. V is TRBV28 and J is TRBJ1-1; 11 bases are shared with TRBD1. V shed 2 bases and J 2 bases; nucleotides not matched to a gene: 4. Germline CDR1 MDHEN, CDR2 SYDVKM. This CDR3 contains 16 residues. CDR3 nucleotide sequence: TGTGCCAGCAGTTTACTAGGGACAGGGGGAAACACTGAAGCTTTCTTT. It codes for CASSLLGTGGNTEAFF. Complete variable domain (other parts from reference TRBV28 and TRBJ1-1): DVKVTQSSRYLVKRTGEKVFLECVQDMDHENMFWYRQDPGLGLRLIYFSYDVKMKEKGDIPEGYSVSREKKERFSLILESASTNQTSMYLCASSLLGTGGNTEAFFGQGTRLTVV.

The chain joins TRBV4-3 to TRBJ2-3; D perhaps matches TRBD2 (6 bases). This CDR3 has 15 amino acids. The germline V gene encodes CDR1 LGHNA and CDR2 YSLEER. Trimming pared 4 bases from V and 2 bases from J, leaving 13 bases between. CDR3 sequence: CASSPRTGVTDTQYF. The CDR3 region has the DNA TGCGCCAGCAGCCCAAGGACGGGGGTCACAGATACGCAGTATTTT.

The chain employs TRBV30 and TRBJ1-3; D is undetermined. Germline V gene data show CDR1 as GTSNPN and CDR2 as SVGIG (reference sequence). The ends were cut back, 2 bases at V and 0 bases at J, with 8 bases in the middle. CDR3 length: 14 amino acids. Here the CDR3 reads CAWSSSGSGNTIYF. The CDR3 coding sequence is TGTGCCTGGAGTTCATCGGGCTCTGGAAACACCATATATTTT. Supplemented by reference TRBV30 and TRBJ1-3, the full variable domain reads SQTIHQWPATLVQPVGSPLSLECTVEGTSNPNLYWYRQAAGRGLQLLFYSVGIGQISSEVPQNLSASRPQDRQFILSSKKLLLSDSGFYLCAWSSSGSGNTIYFGEGSWLTVV.

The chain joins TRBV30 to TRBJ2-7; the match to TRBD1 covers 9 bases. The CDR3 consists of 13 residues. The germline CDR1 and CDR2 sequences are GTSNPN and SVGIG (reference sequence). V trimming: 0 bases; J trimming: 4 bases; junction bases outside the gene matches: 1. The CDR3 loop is CAWSVGQGYEQYF. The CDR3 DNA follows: TGTGCCTGGAGTGTGGGACAGGGTTACGAGCAGTACTTC.

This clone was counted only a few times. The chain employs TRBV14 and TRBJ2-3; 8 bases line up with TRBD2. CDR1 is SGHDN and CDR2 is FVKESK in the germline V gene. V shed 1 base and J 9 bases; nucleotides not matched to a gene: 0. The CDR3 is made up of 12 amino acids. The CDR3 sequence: CASSQGLATQYF. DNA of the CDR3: TGTGCCAGCAGCCAAGGACTAGCGACGCAGTATTTT.

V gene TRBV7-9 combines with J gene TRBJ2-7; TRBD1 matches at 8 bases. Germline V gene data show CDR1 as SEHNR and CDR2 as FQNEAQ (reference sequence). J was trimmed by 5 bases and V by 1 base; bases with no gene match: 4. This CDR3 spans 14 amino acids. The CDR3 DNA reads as TGTGCCAGCAGCTTAGGACAGGGGTTCAACGAGCAGTACTTC. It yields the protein CASSLGQGFNEQYF.

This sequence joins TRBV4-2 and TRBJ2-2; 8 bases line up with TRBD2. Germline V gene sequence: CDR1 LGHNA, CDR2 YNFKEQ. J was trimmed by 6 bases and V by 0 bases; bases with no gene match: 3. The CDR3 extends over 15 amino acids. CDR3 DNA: TGTGCCAGCAGCCAAGATCCGGGGGGGGCCGGGGAGCTGTTTTTT. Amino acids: CASSQDPGGAGELFF.

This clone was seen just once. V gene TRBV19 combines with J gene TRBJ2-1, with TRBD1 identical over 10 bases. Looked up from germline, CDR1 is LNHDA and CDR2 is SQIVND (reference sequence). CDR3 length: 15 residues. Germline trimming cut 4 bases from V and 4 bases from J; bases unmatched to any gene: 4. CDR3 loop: CASSKPGQGYNEQFF. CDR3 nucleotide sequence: TGTGCCAGTAGTAAACCGGGACAGGGGTACAATGAGCAGTTCTTC.

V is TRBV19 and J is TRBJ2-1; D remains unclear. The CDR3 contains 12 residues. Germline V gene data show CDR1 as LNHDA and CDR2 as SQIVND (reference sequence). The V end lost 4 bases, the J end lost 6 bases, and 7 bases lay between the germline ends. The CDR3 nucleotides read TGTGCCAGTAGTAGGGCAGGCAATGAGCAGTTCTTC. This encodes CASSRAGNEQFF.

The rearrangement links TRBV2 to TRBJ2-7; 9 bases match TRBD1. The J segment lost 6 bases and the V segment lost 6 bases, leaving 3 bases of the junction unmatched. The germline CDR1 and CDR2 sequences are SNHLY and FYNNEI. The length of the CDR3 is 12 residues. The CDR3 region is CASRRQGGEQYF. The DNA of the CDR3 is TGTGCCAGCAGGAGACAGGGGGGCGAGCAGTACTTC.